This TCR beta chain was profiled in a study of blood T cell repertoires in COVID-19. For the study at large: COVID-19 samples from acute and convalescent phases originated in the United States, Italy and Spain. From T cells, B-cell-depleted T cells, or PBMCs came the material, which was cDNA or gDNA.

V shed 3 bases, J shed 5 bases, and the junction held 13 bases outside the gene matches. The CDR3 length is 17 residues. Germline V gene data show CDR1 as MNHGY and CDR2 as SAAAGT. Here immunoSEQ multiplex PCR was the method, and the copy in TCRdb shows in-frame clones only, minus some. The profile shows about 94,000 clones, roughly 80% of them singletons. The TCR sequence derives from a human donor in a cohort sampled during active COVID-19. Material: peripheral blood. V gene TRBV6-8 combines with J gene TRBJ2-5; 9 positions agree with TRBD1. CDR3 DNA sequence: TGTGCCAGCAGTTATTTGGGACAGGGAGATTTTAGGGAGACCCAGTACTTC. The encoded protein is CASSYLGQGDFRETQYF.